This T cell receptor (beta chain) was found in a study of vaccination and CD4 T cells after COVID-19. Study-wide points: Convalescent participants were relatively few, and none had early post-infection timepoints studied.

The CDR3 consists of 13 residues. V lost 10 bases to trimming and J lost 5 bases; unmatched junction nucleotides: 7. From germline, CDR1 is MNHNS and CDR2 SASEGT. A word on this clonotype: The antigen remains undetermined.

Treatment defined: roughly 11-day PBMC culture with coronavirus spike peptide pools or control peptides (ViraFEST assay). Oncomine TCR Beta short-read sequencing was applied to DNA from cultured CD4+ T cells. TCRdb reanalysed the PCR reads using MiXCR and keeps one entry per CDR3 protein. This table holds about 13,000 distinct CDR3 sequences, around two fifths found once. The chain joins TRBV6-1 to TRBJ2-2; 7 bases agree with TRBD1. The TCR sequence derives from a human donor with COVID-19. The specimen sequenced was cultured CD4+ T cells from blood. The chain's CDR3 is CAIRQGRTGELFF. CDR3 in DNA: TGTGCCATACGACAGGGACGAACCGGGGAGCTGTTTTTT.